The 20 T cell receptor beta chains given below trace back to one sample, sequenced in a study of blood T cell repertoires in COVID-19. Only in-frame clones appear in the TCRdb table, and some are missing; sequencing was by immunoSEQ multiplex PCR. The data hold about 70,000 clones, with roughly 80% observed a single time. Material: peripheral blood. The origin of the receptors is a woman aged 55 to 70 with acute or convalescent COVID-19.

The chain has TRBV9 and TRBJ2-5; D is possibly TRBD2 (6 bases). Trimming cost V 3 bases and J 1 base, with 13 bases left between them. The CDR3 is made up of 15 amino acids. Germline assignment: CDR1 SGDLS and CDR2 YYNGEE. CDR3 sequence (DNA): TGTGCCAGCAGCGCGCTCGGGACTTCCCAAGAGACCCAGTACTTC. This translates into CASSALGTSQETQYF.

This chain uses TRBV4-1 with TRBJ2-7; 11 bases are a match to TRBD2. The germline V gene has CDR1 MGHRA and CDR2 YSYEKL. This CDR3 is 17 amino acids long. The ends lost 1 base at V and 5 bases at J; junction bases unmatched: 10. In DNA form, the CDR3 reads TGCGCCAGCAGCCAAGGGTCGGCTAGCGGGAGGAGGAACGAGCAGTACTTC. Translation gives CASSQGSASGRRNEQYF.

V usage is TRBV7-2 and J usage is TRBJ2-1; D not resolved. This CDR3 is built from 13 residues. The V gene's germline CDR1 is SGHTA and CDR2 FQGNSA. V dropped 5 bases and J dropped 8 bases, with 13 bases sitting between them. The CDR3 DNA follows: TGTGCCAGCAGCCAGTCTAGGCCCCATGAGCAGTTCTTC. Amino acids: CASSQSRPHEQFF.

This chain connects TRBV15 to TRBJ1-5; 8 nucleotides match TRBD1. Germline CDR1 and CDR2: LNHNV and YYDKDF (reference sequence). There are 18 residues in the CDR3. Germline trimming cut 1 base from V and 3 bases from J; bases unmatched to any gene: 11. The CDR3 loop reads CATSRGAGGSSTNQPQHF. CDR3 nucleotide sequence: TGTGCCACCAGCAGAGGTGCAGGGGGCTCGTCCACCAATCAGCCCCAGCATTTT.

The chain is built from TRBV9 and TRBJ2-2; 10 bases line up with TRBD2. The CDR3 consists of 15 residues. Germline loops: CDR1 SGDLS, CDR2 YYNGEE. Trimming removed 3 bases from V and 1 base from J; junction bases left unmatched: 0. CDR3: CASSGTSGNTGELFF. CDR3 DNA sequence: TGTGCCAGCAGCGGGACTAGCGGGAACACCGGGGAGCTGTTTTTT.

The CDR3 coding sequence is TGTGCCAGCAGCTTGGATAGCGGGAGGTACTACGAGCAGTACTTC. Translating gives CASSLDSGRYYEQYF. The genes are TRBV5-8 and TRBJ2-7; 10 bases map to TRBD2. V trimming: 0 bases; J trimming: 3 bases; junction bases outside the gene matches: 3. Germline CDR1 and CDR2: SGHTS and YDEGEE. This CDR3 contains 15 residues.

This chain links TRBV5-4 with TRBJ1-2; 8 bases match TRBD1. V lost 2 bases to trimming and J lost 5 bases; unmatched junction nucleotides: 5. The CDR3 loop spans 14 amino acids. Germline V gene data show CDR1 as SGHNT and CDR2 as YYREEE (reference sequence). The CDR3 DNA follows: TGTGCCAGCAGCTTAGGACAGGGAAGATATGGCTACACCTTC. This codes for CASSLGQGRYGYTF.

The chain recombines TRBV5-4 with TRBJ2-7; 7 nucleotides align to TRBD2. V was pared by 0 bases and J by 3 bases, with 3 bases of the junction left unmatched. Per germline, CDR1 SGHNT and CDR2 YYREEE (reference sequence). This CDR3 has 14 amino acids. Here the CDR3 reads CASSLAASGYEQYF. The CDR3, as DNA: TGTGCCAGCAGCTTGGCTGCTAGCGGCTACGAGCAGTACTTC.

The chain employs TRBV19 and TRBJ2-1; 12 bases match TRBD2. V lost 6 bases to trimming and J lost 0 bases; unmatched junction nucleotides: 0. The CDR3 extends over 15 amino acids. The germline V gene encodes CDR1 LNHDA and CDR2 SQIVND (reference sequence). The chain's CDR3 is CASRLAGGSYNEQFF. CDR3 nucleotides: TGTGCCAGTAGACTAGCGGGGGGCTCCTACAATGAGCAGTTCTTC.

V usage is TRBV5-8 and J usage is TRBJ1-6, with 8 bases that match TRBD1. The V and J ends lost 0 bases and 7 bases, in that order; junction bases with no gene match: 0. The germline V gene encodes CDR1 SGHTS and CDR2 YDEGEE. This CDR3 comprises 14 residues. CDR3 protein: CASSLGTGNSPLHF. Here the CDR3 DNA reads TGTGCCAGCAGCTTGGGGACAGGGAATTCACCCCTCCACTTT.

There are a few counts of this clone. J is TRBJ2-7 and V is TRBV6-8; 12 positions match TRBD2. CDR1 MNHGY and CDR2 SAAAGT come from the germline V gene. J lost 0 bases, V lost 4 bases, and 7 bases had no gene match. The CDR3 extends over 17 amino acids. CDR3 region: CASSSSGRVSFSYEQYF. The CDR3 DNA reads as TGTGCCAGCAGTTCTAGCGGGAGGGTCTCCTTCTCCTACGAGCAGTACTTC.

The V gene is TRBV2, the J gene TRBJ2-7; 8 bases are shared with TRBD1. CDR1 and CDR2 from the germline V gene are SNHLY and FYNNEI. The CDR3 is 13 amino acids. Trimming at V came to 8 bases and at J to 2 bases, leaving 5 bases not matched to a gene. The DNA of the CDR3 is TGTGCCAGCTTAGACAGGGGAGCCTACGAGCAGTACTTC. This codes for CASLDRGAYEQYF. Filled out from reference TRBV2 and TRBJ2-7, the complete variable domain reads EPEVTQTPSHQVTQMGQEVILRCVPISNHLYFYWYRQILGQKVEFLVSFYNNEISEKSEIFDDQFSVERPDGSNFTLKIRSTKLEDSAMYFCASLDRGAYEQYFGPGTRLTVT.

This chain joins TRBV3-1 (or the pseudogene TRBV3-2) and TRBJ2-1; D is ambiguous. CDR1 is LGHDT, CDR2 YNNKEL, per germline (reference sequence). CDR3 length equals 13 residues. Between the trimmed V and J ends, which lost 7 bases and 6 bases, there was a span of 13 bases. This CDR3 is CASTSTVGNEQFF. CDR3 bases: TGTGCCAGCACCTCAACAGTTGGCAATGAGCAGTTCTTC.

This rearrangement joins TRBV3-1 (or the pseudogene TRBV3-2) to TRBJ1-1, with a tentative D call TRBD1 (6 bases). With 1 base removed from V and 8 bases from J, the gap between germline ends came to 14 bases. From germline, CDR1 is LGHDT and CDR2 YNNKEL (reference sequence). This CDR3 has 14 residues. The CDR3 nucleotides are TGTGCCAGCAGCCAAGGGACAGTGATACCAGAAGCTTTCTTT. Residues: CASSQGTVIPEAFF.

The V call is TRBV5-1, the J call TRBJ2-2; the D gene is possibly TRBD1 (5 bases). Germline CDR1 reads SGHRS; CDR2 reads YFSETQ. The CDR3 runs 16 residues. With 0 bases removed from V and 0 bases from J, the gap between germline ends came to 9 bases. The CDR3: CASSLVTDPNTGELFF. The CDR3 DNA follows: TGCGCCAGCAGCTTGGTGACAGACCCGAACACCGGGGAGCTGTTTTTT.

The chain has TRBV7-3 and TRBJ1-1, with D maybe TRBD1 (6 bases). This CDR3 contains 14 residues. Trimming took 1 base from V and 4 from J, leaving 10 bases between them. CDR1 and CDR2 (germline): SGHTA, FQGTGA. The CDR3 loop reads CASSLSRGTTEAFF. The CDR3 region has the DNA TGTGCCAGCAGCTTAAGTAGGGGGACCACTGAAGCTTTCTTT. The full variable domain, its missing parts supplied by reference TRBV7-3 and TRBJ1-1, is GAGVSQTPSNKVTEKGKYVELRCDPISGHTALYWYRQSLGQGPEFLIYFQGTGAADDSGLPNDRFFAVRPEGSVSTLKIQRTERGDSAVYLCASSLSRGTTEAFFGQGTRLTVV.

The V gene is TRBV24-1, the J gene TRBJ2-1; TRBD2 aligns across 10 bases. Germline assignment: CDR1 KGHDR and CDR2 SFDVKD. This CDR3 has 18 residues. Trimming removed 2 bases from V and 5 bases from J; junction bases left unmatched: 11. The CDR3 protein is CATSDSRKTSGLDNEQFF. The CDR3 region has the DNA TGTGCCACCAGTGATTCCAGGAAGACTAGCGGGCTAGACAATGAGCAGTTCTTC.

This clone was seen only once. The rearrangement uses TRBV30 and TRBJ2-3, with D possibly TRBD2 on 6 matching bases. This CDR3 spans 19 amino acids. Germline CDR1 reads GTSNPN; CDR2 reads SVGIG (reference sequence). Trimming shortened V by 1 base and J by 2 bases, and 25 bases separated the two germline ends. CDR3 protein: CAWSAWGSGPRSVTDTQYF. Here the CDR3 DNA reads TGTGCCTGGAGTGCCTGGGGGAGCGGGCCTAGGTCGGTCACAGATACGCAGTATTTT.

This clone showed up just once. This chain links TRBV28 with TRBJ2-2; 10 bases agree with TRBD2. The CDR3 runs to 17 residues. Germline-derived CDR1 and CDR2 are MDHEN and SYDVKM. Unmatched junction bases numbered 10, after V lost 3 bases and J lost 6 bases. The CDR3 reads CASSLGAGGLRAGELFF. The CDR3, as DNA: TGTGCCAGCAGTTTGGGAGCGGGGGGGCTTCGCGCCGGGGAGCTGTTTTTT. Complete variable domain (other parts from reference TRBV28 and TRBJ2-2): DVKVTQSSRYLVKRTGEKVFLECVQDMDHENMFWYRQDPGLGLRLIYFSYDVKMKEKGDIPEGYSVSREKKERFSLILESASTNQTSMYLCASSLGAGGLRAGELFFGEGSRLTVL.

The chain carries TRBV30 and TRBJ1-1; 8 bases align to TRBD1. This CDR3 is 14 amino acids long. V shed 5 bases and J 8 bases; nucleotides not matched to a gene: 13. Germline V gene lookup returns CDR1 GTSNPN and CDR2 SVGIG (reference sequence). CDR3 nucleotides: TGTGCCTGGTTGCATCGCATAGGACAGGGAGAAGCTTTCTTT. Protein: CAWLHRIGQGEAFF.